This T cell receptor (beta chain) was profiled in a study of human T cells and chemical hapten exposure. Time point given: pre-sensitization, week 0. Treatment indicated: therapeutic diphenylcyclopropenone sensitization with weekly scalp DPC. Suited to DPC and affected by alopecia, the donors ranged from 18 to 70 years old. A few counts support this clonotype. TCRdb re-called the RACE reads with MiXCR, one entry per CDR3 protein. Of some 300,000 distinct CDR3 sequences in the sample, approximately 5.8% were seen once. This TCR derives from a young woman with alopecia areata. Some clones in this sample may be carry-over from other donors' samples. The sample was whole blood, taken in connection with sensitization to the hapten diphenylcyclopropenone (DPC).

The CDR3 loop is CSVRPGENTGELFF. The DNA for the CDR3 is TGCAGCGTTAGGCCAGGGGAAAACACCGGGGAGCTGTTTTTT. The chain employs TRBV29-1 and TRBJ2-2; TRBD1 might be the D (6 bases). Germline V gene data show CDR1 as SQVTM and CDR2 as ANQGSEA. Trimming took 5 bases from V and 2 from J, leaving 12 bases between them. The CDR3 consists of 14 residues.